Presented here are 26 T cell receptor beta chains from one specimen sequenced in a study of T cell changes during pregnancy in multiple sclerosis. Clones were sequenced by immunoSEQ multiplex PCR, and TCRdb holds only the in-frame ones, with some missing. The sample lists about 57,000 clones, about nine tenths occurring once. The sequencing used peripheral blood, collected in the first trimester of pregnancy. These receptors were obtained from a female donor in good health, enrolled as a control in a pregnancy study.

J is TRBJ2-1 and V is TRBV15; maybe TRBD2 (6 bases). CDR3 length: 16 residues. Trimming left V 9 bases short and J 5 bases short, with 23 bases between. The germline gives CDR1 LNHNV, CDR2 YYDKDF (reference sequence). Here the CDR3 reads CATAGWDLGVNNEQFF. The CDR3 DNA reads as TGTGCCACGGCGGGGTGGGACTTGGGGGTAAACAATGAGCAGTTCTTC.

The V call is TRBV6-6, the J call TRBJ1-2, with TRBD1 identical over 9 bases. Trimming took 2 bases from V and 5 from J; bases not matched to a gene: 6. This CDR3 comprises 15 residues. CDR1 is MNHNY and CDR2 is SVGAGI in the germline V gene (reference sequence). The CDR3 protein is CASSYPDRGEYGYTF. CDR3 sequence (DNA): TGTGCCAGCAGTTACCCGGACAGGGGAGAATATGGCTACACCTTC.

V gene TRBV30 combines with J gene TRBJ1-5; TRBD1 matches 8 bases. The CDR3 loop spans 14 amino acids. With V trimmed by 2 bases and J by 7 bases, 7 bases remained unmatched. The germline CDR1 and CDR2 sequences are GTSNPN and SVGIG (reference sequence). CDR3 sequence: CAWSSTGGWQPQHF. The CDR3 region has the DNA TGTGCCTGGAGTTCTACAGGGGGGTGGCAGCCCCAGCATTTT.

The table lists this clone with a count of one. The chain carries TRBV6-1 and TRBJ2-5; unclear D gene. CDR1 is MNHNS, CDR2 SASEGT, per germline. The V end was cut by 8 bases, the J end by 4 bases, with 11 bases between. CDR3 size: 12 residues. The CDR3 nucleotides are TGTGCCAGCGTTACAGCCCCAGAGACCCAGTACTTC. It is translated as CASVTAPETQYF.

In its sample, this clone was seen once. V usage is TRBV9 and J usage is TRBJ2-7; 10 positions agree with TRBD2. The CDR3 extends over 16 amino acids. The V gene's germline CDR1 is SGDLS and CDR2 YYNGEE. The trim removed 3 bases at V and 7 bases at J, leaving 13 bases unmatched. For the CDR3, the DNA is TGTGCCAGCAGCGAGAGTACTAGCGGGATCGGCTTTGAGCAGTACTTC. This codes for CASSESTSGIGFEQYF. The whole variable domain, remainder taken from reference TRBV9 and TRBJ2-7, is DSGVTQTPKHLITATGQRVTLRCSPRSGDLSVYWYQQSLDQGLQFLIQYYNGEERAKGNILERFSAQQFPDLHSELNLSSLELGDSALYFCASSESTSGIGFEQYFGPGTRLTVT.

In DNA, the CDR3 is TGTGCCAGCAGCTTAAGGGTCGGGCCTGGAGGGAATGGCTACACCTTC. Protein sequence: CASSLRVGPGGNGYTF. The rearrangement links TRBV11-2 to TRBJ1-2; D not resolved. This CDR3 contains 16 residues. Germline V gene lookup returns CDR1 SGHAT and CDR2 FQNNGV. The V gene lost 2 bases and the J gene lost 6 bases, with 19 bases spanning the gap.

CDR3 bases: TGTGCCAGCTCTGCAGGTAGCGCTGGCAATGAGCAGTTCTTC. Translation gives CASSAGSAGNEQFF. The rearrangement joins TRBV25-1 to TRBJ2-1; TRBD2 is a possible D gene (5 bases). This CDR3 is 14 amino acids long. Germline V CDR1 and CDR2: MGHDK, SYGVNS. V was trimmed by 8 bases and J by 6 bases, leaving 17 bases between them.

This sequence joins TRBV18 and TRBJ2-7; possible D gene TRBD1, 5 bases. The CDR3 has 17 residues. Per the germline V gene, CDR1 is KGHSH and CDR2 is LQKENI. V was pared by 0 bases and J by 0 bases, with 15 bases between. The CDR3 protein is CASSPPNRQTSSYEQYF. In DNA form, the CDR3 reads TGTGCCAGCTCACCACCAAACCGACAGACGAGCTCCTACGAGCAGTACTTC. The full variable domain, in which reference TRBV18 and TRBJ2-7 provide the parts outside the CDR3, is NAGVMQNPRHLVRRRGQEARLRCSPMKGHSHVYWYRQLPEEGLKFMVYLQKENIIDESGMPKERFSAEFPKEGPSILRIQQVVRGDSAAYFCASSPPNRQTSSYEQYFGPGTRLTVT.

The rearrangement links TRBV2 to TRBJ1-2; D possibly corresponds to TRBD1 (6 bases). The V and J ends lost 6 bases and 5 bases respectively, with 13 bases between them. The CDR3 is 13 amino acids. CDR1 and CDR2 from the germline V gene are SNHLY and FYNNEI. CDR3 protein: CASSQQGWYGYTF. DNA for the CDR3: TGTGCCAGCAGCCAACAGGGTTGGTATGGCTACACCTTC.

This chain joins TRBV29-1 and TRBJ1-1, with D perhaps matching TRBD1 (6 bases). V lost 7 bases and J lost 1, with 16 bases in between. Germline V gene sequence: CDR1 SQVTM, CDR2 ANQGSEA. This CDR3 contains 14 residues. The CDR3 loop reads CSATQGGENTEAFF. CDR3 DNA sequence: TGCAGCGCCACACAGGGTGGTGAGAACACTGAAGCTTTCTTT.

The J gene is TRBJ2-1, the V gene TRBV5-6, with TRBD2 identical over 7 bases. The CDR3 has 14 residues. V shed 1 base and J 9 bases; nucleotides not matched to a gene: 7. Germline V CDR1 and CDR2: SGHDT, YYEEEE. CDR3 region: CASSLSAGVVEQFF. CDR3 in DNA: TGTGCCAGCAGCTTGTCGGCGGGAGTGGTTGAGCAGTTCTTC.

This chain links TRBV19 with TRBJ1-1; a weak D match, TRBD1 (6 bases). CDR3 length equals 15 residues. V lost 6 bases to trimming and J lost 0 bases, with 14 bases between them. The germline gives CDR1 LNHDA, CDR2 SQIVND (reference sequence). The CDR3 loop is CASRRFRGMNTEAFF. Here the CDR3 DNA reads TGTGCCAGTAGGAGATTCAGGGGCATGAACACTGAAGCTTTCTTT.

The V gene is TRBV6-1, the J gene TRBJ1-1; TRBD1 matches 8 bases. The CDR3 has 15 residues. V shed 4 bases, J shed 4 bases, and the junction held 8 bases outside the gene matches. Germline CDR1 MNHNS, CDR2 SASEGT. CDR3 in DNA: TGTGCCAGCAGTGGGCCGGACAGGGCCCTCACTGAAGCTTTCTTT. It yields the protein CASSGPDRALTEAFF.

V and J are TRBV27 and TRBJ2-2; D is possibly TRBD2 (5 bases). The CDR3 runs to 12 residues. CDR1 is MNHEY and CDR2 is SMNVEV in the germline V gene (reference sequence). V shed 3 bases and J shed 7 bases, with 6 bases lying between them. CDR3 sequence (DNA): TGTGCCAGCAGTTTTGGAGGCGGGGAGCTGTTTTTT. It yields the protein CASSFGGGELFF.

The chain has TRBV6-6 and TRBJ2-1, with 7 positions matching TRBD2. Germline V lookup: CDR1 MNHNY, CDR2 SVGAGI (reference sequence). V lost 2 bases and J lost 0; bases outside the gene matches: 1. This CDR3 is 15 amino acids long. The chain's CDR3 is CASSYGGDSYNEQFF. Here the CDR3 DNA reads TGTGCCAGCAGTTACGGGGGGGACTCCTACAATGAGCAGTTCTTC.

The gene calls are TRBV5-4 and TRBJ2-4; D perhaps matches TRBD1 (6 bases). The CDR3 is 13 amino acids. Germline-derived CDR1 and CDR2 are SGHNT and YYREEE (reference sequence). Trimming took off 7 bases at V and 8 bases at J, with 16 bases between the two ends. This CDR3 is CASGTGWQDIQYF. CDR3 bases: TGTGCCAGCGGAACAGGGTGGCAGGACATTCAGTACTTC.

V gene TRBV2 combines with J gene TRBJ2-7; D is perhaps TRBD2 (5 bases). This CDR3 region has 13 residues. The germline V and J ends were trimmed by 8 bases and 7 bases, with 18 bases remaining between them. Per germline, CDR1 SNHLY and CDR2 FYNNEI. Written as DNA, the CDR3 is TGTGCCAGCTTATACCCCGGGGTGTGGGAGCAGTACTTC. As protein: CASLYPGVWEQYF.

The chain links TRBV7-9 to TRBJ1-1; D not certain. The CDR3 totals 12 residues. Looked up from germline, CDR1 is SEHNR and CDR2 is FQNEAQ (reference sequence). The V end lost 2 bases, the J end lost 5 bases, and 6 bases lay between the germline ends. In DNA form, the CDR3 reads TGTGCCAGCAGCTTAAGAGGAACTGAAGCTTTCTTT. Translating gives CASSLRGTEAFF.

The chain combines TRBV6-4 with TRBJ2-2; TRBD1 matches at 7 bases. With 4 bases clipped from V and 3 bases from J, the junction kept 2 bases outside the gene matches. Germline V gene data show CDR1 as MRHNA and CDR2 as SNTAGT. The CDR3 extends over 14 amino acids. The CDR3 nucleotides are TGTGCCAGCAGTGCTCAGGGGGACACCGGGGAGCTGTTTTTT. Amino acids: CASSAQGDTGELFF.

CDR3 protein: CARSPRASGVGNEQFF. In nucleotides, the CDR3 is TGTGCCAGGAGCCCCCGAGCTAGCGGGGTAGGAAATGAGCAGTTCTTC. The V gene is TRBV25-1, the J gene TRBJ2-1; TRBD2 matches at 9 bases. The CDR3 covers 16 residues. V lost 9 bases to trimming and J lost 7 bases; unmatched junction nucleotides: 16. Germline V gene sequence: CDR1 MGHDK, CDR2 SYGVNS.

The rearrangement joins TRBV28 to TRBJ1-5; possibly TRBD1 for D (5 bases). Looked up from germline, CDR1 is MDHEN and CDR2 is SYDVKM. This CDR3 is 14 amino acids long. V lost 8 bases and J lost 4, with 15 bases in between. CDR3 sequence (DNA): TGTGCCAGCCAGGGCGGTTCCGTGAATCAGCCCCAGCATTTT. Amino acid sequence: CASQGGSVNQPQHF.

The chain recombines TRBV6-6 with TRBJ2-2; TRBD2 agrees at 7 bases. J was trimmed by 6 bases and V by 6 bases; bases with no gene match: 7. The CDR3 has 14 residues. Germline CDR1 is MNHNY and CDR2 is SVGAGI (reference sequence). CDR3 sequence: CASRGRTRSGELFF. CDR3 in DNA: TGTGCCAGCAGGGGCAGGACTAGGTCCGGGGAGCTGTTTTTT.

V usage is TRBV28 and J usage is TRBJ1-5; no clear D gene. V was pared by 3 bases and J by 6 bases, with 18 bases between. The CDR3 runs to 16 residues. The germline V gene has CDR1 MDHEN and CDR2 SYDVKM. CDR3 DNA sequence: TGTGCCAGCAGTTTCGGGGTAGCCGCCCTGGGTCAGCCCCAGCATTTT. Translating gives CASSFGVAALGQPQHF.

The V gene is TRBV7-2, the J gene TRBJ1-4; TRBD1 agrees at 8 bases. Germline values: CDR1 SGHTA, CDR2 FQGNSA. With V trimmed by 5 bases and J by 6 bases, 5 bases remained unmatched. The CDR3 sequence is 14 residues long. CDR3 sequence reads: CASSEDRGHEKLFF. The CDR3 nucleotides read TGTGCCAGCAGCGAAGACAGGGGACATGAAAAACTGTTTTTT.

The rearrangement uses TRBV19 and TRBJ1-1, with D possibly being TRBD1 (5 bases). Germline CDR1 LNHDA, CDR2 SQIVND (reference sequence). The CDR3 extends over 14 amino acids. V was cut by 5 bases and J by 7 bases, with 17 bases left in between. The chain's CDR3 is CASSLDWGFSEAFF. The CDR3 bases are TGTGCCAGTAGTCTTGACTGGGGCTTCAGTGAAGCTTTCTTT.

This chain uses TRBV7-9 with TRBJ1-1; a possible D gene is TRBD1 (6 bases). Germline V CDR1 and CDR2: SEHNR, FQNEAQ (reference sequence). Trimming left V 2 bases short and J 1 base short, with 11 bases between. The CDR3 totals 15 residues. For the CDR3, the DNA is TGTGCCAGCAGCTTAAGGGGGTGGGAGAACACTGAAGCTTTCTTT. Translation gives CASSLRGWENTEAFF. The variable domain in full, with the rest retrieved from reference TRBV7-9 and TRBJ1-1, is DTGVSQNPRHKITKRGQNVTFRCDPISEHNRLYWYRQTLGQGPEFLTYFQNEAQLEKSRLLSDRFSAERPKGSFSTLEIQRTEQGDSAMYLCASSLRGWENTEAFFGQGTRLTVV.